This entry is about one T cell receptor (beta chain). The specificity of this receptor is unknown. No base quality values were provided; no much bigger clone lies one nucleotide off. A second Seattle source provided samples from volunteer blood donors who had recovered from COVID-19. Collaborating institutions collected whole blood in K2EDTA tubes following their own protocols. For TCRbeta analysis, collaborator samples were shipped as frozen whole blood, as isolated PBMCs, or as DNA extracted from either sample type. TCRbeta CDR3 regions were amplified from genomic DNA using the immunoSEQ Assay, a bias-controlled multiplex PCR. The original methods were these. The number of nucleated cells in each sample was estimated by amplification of reference gene primers within the assay. Sequence reads were collapsed and filtered to measure the absolute abundance of every unique TCRbeta CDR3 rearrangement. For each sample, productive Simpson clonality was calculated as the square root of Simpson's diversity index over productive rearrangements. As stored in TCRdb, this immuneACCESS dataset retains in-frame rearrangements with V and J assigned. A fraction of the clones does not appear; measured against another copy, unresolved V genes explain less than half of the discrepancy, and the remainder lacks a known reason. V, J and clone size derive from that table, while D and trimming were established from the DNA sequence. The sample contains 220,000 or so clones, about nine tenths of them found a single time. Around 6.5% of the sample is held by the ten biggest clonotypes.

This specimen belongs to a study of blood T cell repertoires in COVID-19 (dated by TCRdb to 2020 to 2022). With regard to the full study: Samples covering the acute and convalescent phases of COVID-19 were provided by collaborators in the United States, Italy and Spain. The prospective study material was composed of cDNA or gDNA derived from T cells, B-cell-depleted T cells, or PBMCs. Deeply sampled blood TCRbeta repertoires from subjects exposed to, actively infected with, or recovered from COVID-19 were included in the dataset. The repertoires were made available in a free public database intended to serve as a resource for research on the immune response to SARS-CoV-2. Samples were obtained from the ongoing ImmuneRACE study (first 160 participants) and from 1,200 or so subjects provided by 6 global collaborators. Sample metadata almost always included a de-identified subject ID, COVID-19 status, age in years and sex. Where HLA class I and class II types were available, the types were taken from metadata supplied by the sample provider, not from assay-based typing. Beyond this particular receptor, the publication reports: The amount of clinical and demographic metadata varied by source and participant and was provided uncurated.

The germline V gene (reference sequence) specifies GTSNPN as CDR1 and SVGIG as CDR2. V lost 5 bases and J lost 2 bases, and the count of bases not matched to a germline gene is 4. The CDR3 contains 14 residues, cysteine and phenylalanine counted. CDR3 DNA is the only sequence kept; it has 42 bases, read in frame from the first base. Specimen: peripheral blood. The rearrangement joined TRBV30 to TRBJ1-3; a stretch of 9 junction bases matches TRBD1. This TCR was recovered from a man between 60 and 75 years old who had recovered from COVID-19. The DNA sequence follows: TGTGCCTGGTGCAGGGACAGGGCTGGAAACACCATATATTTT. It is translated as CAWCRDRAGNTIYF.